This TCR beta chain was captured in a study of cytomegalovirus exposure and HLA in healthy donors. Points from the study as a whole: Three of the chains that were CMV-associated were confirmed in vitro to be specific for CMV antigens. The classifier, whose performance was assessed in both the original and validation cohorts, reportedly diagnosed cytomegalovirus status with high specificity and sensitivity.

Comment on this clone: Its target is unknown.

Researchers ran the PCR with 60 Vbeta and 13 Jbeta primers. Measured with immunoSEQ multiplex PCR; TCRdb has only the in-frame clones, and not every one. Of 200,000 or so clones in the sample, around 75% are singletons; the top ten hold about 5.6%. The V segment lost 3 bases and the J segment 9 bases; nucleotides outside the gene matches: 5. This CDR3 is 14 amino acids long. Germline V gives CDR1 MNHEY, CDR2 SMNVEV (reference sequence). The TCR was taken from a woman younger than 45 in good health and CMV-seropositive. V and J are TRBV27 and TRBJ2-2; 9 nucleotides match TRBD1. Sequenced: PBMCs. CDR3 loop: CASSLGQGLRELFF. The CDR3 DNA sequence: TGTGCCAGCAGTTTGGGACAGGGTCTCCGGGAGCTGTTTTTT.